One sample yielded the 20 T cell receptor beta chains listed below, sequenced in a study of T cells expressing NK-cell markers. No DNA is given; TCRdb re-called the 5' RACE reads and lists each CDR3 protein once. In all, the sample yields around 260,000 distinct CDR3 sequences. The sequencing sample was made of blood T cells: a sorted CD56 or NKG2C T cell subset, CD4+ or CD8+ T cells, or bulk PBMC T cells (not recorded which). These receptors were collected from a woman aged 18 to 75 in good health.

The V and J genes are TRBV6-1 and TRBJ1-2. The CDR3 totals 14 residues. From germline, CDR1 is MNHNS and CDR2 SASEGT. The chain's CDR3 is CASSDEGRLYGYTF.

This chain connects TRBV29-1 to TRBJ1-2; the D gene TCRdb calls, TRBD1, cannot be checked with no DNA. CDR3 length equals 14 residues. Per germline, CDR1 SQVTM and CDR2 ANQGSEA. The CDR3 spells CSVEGRQGPYGYTF. Full variable domain (missing parts from reference TRBV29-1 and TRBJ1-2): SAVISQKPSRDICQRGTSLTIQCQVDSQVTMMFWYRQQPGQSLTLIATANQGSEATYESGFVIDKFPISRPNLTFSTLTVSNMSPEDSSIYLCSVEGRQGPYGYTFGSGTRLTVV.

The V gene is TRBV20-1, the J gene TRBJ2-1; the D call of TRBD2 rests on TCRdb alone, since no DNA is present to check it. Per germline, CDR1 DFQATT and CDR2 SNEGSKA (reference sequence). The CDR3 is made up of 15 amino acids. The CDR3 protein is CSVQTSGRGWGEQFF.

The rearrangement joins TRBV4-2 to TRBJ2-1; TCRdb selects TRBD2, and the lack of DNA leaves this call unchecked. The germline gives CDR1 LGHNA, CDR2 YNFKEQ. The CDR3 is 13 residues long. CDR3: CASSPTRYNEQFF.

The genes are TRBV4-3 and TRBJ2-7; checking the TCRdb D call of TRBD2 is not possible without DNA. Germline V gene sequence: CDR1 LGHNA, CDR2 YSLEER. The CDR3 has 16 residues. CDR3 residues: CASSQDRRLAGDEQYF.

This chain uses TRBV19 with TRBJ1-6. CDR1 and CDR2 from the germline V gene are LNHDA and SQIVND (reference sequence). This CDR3 region has 14 residues. This CDR3 is CASSSLETSSPLHF.

The V and J genes are TRBV4-3 and TRBJ2-5; the D gene TCRdb calls, TRBD1, cannot be checked with no DNA. Germline assignment: CDR1 LGHNA and CDR2 YSLEER. This CDR3 has 14 amino acids. The CDR3 reads CASSRGTGQETQYF.

The rearrangement links TRBV29-1 to TRBJ2-1; the TRBD2 assignment by TCRdb is unverifiable without DNA. The CDR3 is made up of 14 amino acids. Germline CDR1 and CDR2: SQVTM and ANQGSEA. The CDR3 protein is CSVGFGRADNEQFF.

The rearrangement links TRBV4-3 to TRBJ1-6. Germline V gives CDR1 LGHNA, CDR2 YSLEER. The CDR3 is made up of 13 amino acids. The CDR3 spells CASSQGGSSPLHF.

This chain links TRBV7-2 with TRBJ2-5; TCRdb returns TRBD1, unconfirmable since there is no DNA. Germline lookup yields CDR1 SGHTA and CDR2 FQGNSA. The CDR3 length is 15 residues. This CDR3 reads CASSFGRGYQETQYF.

The CDR3 sequence: CASSLPTGGNGYTF. V gene TRBV5-4 combines with J gene TRBJ1-2; the TRBD1 assignment by TCRdb is unverifiable without DNA. CDR1 and CDR2 (germline): SGHNT, YYREEE (reference sequence). CDR3 length equals 14 residues.

The chain joins TRBV20-1 to TRBJ2-1. The CDR3 spans 14 residues. CDR1 and CDR2 from the germline V gene are DFQATT and SNEGSKA (reference sequence). The CDR3 is CSAYTYSFYNEQFF.

The rearrangement links TRBV20-1 to TRBJ2-3; TCRdb's D call of TRBD2 is untestable without DNA. The germline CDR1 and CDR2 sequences are DFQATT and SNEGSKA (reference sequence). The CDR3 consists of 16 residues. CDR3 sequence: CSAKIWTSGRTDTQYF.

The chain joins TRBV29-1 to TRBJ2-1. Germline lookup yields CDR1 SQVTM and CDR2 ANQGSEA. The CDR3 runs to 11 residues. CDR3 sequence: CSGRYYNEQFF.

The chain links TRBV5-1 to TRBJ2-2. This CDR3 has 16 residues. Germline V CDR1 and CDR2: SGHRS, YFSETQ. The CDR3 loop is CASSQNLPENTGELFF. The full variable domain, rest sourced from reference TRBV5-1 and TRBJ2-2, is KAGVTQTPRYLIKTRGQQVTLSCSPISGHRSVSWYQQTPGQGLQFLFEYFSETQRNKGNFPGRFSGRQFSNSRSEMNVSTLELGDSALYLCASSQNLPENTGELFFGEGSRLTVL.

The chain uses TRBV20-1 and TRBJ2-1; TCRdb calls TRBD2, which cannot be checked without DNA. CDR1 is DFQATT, CDR2 SNEGSKA, per germline (reference sequence). The CDR3 length is 18 residues. CDR3 amino acids: CSARVASGGQSSYNEQFF.

The J gene is TRBJ2-7, the V gene TRBV12-3 or TRBV12-4; absent DNA, TCRdb's TRBD1 call cannot be checked. The CDR3 contains 15 residues. The CDR3 is CASSSAGTRTYEQYF.

This chain connects TRBV6-1 to TRBJ2-5; TCRdb picks TRBD2, but there is no DNA to check that call. This CDR3 has 17 residues. Germline CDR1 MNHNS, CDR2 SASEGT. CDR3 in amino acids: CASSEASGGSYQETQYF.

This chain uses TRBV5-4 with TRBJ2-5; as DNA is missing, the TRBD2 call by TCRdb cannot be tested. This CDR3 is built from 12 residues. CDR1 and CDR2 (germline): SGHNT, YYREEE (reference sequence). The CDR3 here is CASSQTSGGLYF. Using reference TRBV5-4 and TRBJ2-5 for the parts outside the CDR3, the full variable domain is ETGVTQSPTHLIKTRGQQVTLRCSSQSGHNTVSWYQQALGQGPQFIFQYYREEENGRGNFPPRFSGLQFPNYSSELNVNALELDDSALYLCASSQTSGGLYFGPGTRLLVL.

This rearrangement joins TRBV25-1 to TRBJ1-5; TCRdb's D call of TRBD1 is untestable without DNA. This CDR3 contains 15 residues. Germline V gene data show CDR1 as MGHDK and CDR2 as SYGVNS. The CDR3 sequence: CASSEGGRGNQPQHF. Full variable domain (missing parts from reference TRBV25-1 and TRBJ1-5): EADIYQTPRYLVIGTGKKITLECSQTMGHDKMYWYQQDPGMELHLIHYSYGVNSTEKGDLSSESTVSRIRTEHFPLTLESARPSHTSQYLCASSEGGRGNQPQHFGDGTRLSIL.